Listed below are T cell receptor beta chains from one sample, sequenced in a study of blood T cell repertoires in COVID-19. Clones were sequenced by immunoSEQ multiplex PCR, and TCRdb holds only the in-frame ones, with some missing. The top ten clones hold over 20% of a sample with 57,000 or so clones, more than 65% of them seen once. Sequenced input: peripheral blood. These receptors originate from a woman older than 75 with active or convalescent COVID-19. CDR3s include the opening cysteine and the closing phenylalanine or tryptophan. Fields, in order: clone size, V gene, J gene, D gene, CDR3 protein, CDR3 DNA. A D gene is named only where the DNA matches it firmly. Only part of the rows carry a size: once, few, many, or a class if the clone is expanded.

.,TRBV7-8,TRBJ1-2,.,CASSLVAGENNYGYTF,TGTGCCAGCAGCTTAGTCGCAGGGGAAAATAACTATGGCTACACCTTC
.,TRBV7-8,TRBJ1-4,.,CASSPIPAGATNEKLFF,TGTGCCAGCAGCCCGATACCGGCGGGGGCAACTAATGAAAAACTGTTTTTT
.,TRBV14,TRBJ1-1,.,CASSQERALNTEAFF,TGTGCCAGCAGCCAAGAGCGGGCCTTGAACACTGAAGCTTTCTTT
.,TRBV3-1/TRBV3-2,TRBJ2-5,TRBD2,CASSQETSVGETQYF,TGTGCCAGCAGCCAAGAGACTAGCGTGGGAGAGACCCAGTACTTC
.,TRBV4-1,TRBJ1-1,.,CASSQGYGGGKNTEAFF,TGCGCCAGCAGCCAAGGCTACGGGGGGGGGAAGAACACTGAAGCTTTCTTT
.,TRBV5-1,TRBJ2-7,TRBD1,CASSPTGTGLYEQYF,TGCGCCAGCAGTCCTACCGGGACAGGGCTCTACGAGCAGTACTTC
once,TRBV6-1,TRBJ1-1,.,CASSELGQLNTEAFF,TGTGCCAGCAGTGAATTAGGACAGTTAAACACTGAAGCTTTCTTT
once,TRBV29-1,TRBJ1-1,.,CSARESNTEAFF,TGCAGCGCCCGGGAATCCAACACTGAAGCTTTCTTT
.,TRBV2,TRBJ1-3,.,CASSEARGSGNTIYF,TGTGCCAGCAGTGAAGCGCGGGGCTCTGGAAACACCATATATTTT
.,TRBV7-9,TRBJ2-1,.,CASSLEGGIEQFF,TGTGCCAGCAGCTTAGAGGGGGGGATTGAGCAGTTCTTC
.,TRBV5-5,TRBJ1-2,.,CASSLAAGDYGYTF,TGTGCCAGCAGCTTGGCCGCAGGGGATTATGGCTACACCTTC
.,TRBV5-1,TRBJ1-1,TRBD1,CASSGGTGSPMSTEAFF,TGCGCCAGCAGCGGGGGGACAGGGTCCCCGATGAGTACTGAAGCTTTCTTT
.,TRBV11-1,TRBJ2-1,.,CASSSLSGSYNEQFF,TGTGCCAGCAGCTCTCTTAGCGGCTCCTACAATGAGCAGTTCTTC
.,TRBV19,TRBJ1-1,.,CASSFDLRGTEAFF,TGTGCCAGTAGTTTTGACCTCAGGGGCACTGAAGCTTTCTTT
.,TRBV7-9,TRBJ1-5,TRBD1,CASSFGTGGFARNQPQHF,TGTGCCAGCAGCTTTGGAACAGGGGGCTTTGCGAGGAATCAGCCCCAGCATTTT
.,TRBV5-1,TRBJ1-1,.,CASSPPGAGAEAFF,TGCGCCAGCAGCCCCCCAGGGGCAGGGGCTGAAGCTTTCTTT
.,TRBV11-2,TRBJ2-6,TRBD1,CASTDPGGAGANVLTF,TGTGCCAGCACTGACCCAGGGGGCGCTGGGGCCAACGTCCTGACTTTC
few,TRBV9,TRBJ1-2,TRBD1,CASSQQGGGYGYTF,TGTGCCAGCAGCCAACAGGGGGGGGGCTATGGCTACACCTTC
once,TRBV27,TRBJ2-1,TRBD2,CASSSFSGGLYNEQFF,TGTGCCAGCAGTTCCTTTAGCGGGGGACTATACAATGAGCAGTTCTTC
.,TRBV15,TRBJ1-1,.,CATSREGAWNTEAFF,TGTGCCACCAGCAGAGAAGGGGCTTGGAACACTGAAGCTTTCTTT
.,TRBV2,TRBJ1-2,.,CATSSLPGGYTF,TGTGCCACTTCTTCCCTACCGGGGGGCTACACCTTC
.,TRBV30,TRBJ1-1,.,CAWSADTVLKNTEAFF,TGTGCCTGGAGTGCGGACACCGTACTCAAGAACACTGAAGCTTTCTTT
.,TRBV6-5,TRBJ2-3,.,CASGRGPSSTDTQYF,TGTGCCAGCGGGCGGGGCCCTTCTAGCACAGATACGCAGTATTTT
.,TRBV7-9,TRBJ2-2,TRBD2,CASSPGLAGISNTGELFF,TGTGCCAGCAGCCCCGGACTAGCGGGGATTTCGAACACCGGGGAGCTGTTTTTT
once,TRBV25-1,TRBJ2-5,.,CASSTTRWRGTQETQYF,TGTGCCAGCAGTACCACCCGTTGGCGGGGCACCCAAGAGACCCAGTACTTC
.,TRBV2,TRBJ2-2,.,CASIETNTGELFF,TGTGCCAGCATAGAAACGAACACCGGGGAGCTGTTTTTT
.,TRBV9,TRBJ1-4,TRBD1,CASSVRTGAGEKLFF,TGTGCCAGCAGCGTAAGGACAGGGGCGGGTGAAAAACTGTTTTTT
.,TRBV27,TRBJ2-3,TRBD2,CASIRTGTSGGALQYF,TGTGCCAGCATTCGAACCGGGACTAGCGGGGGGGCCCTGCAGTATTTT
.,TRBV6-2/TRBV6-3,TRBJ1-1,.,CASSYSGGLRTEAFF,TGTGCCAGCAGTTACTCCGGGGGTCTTCGGACTGAAGCTTTCTTT
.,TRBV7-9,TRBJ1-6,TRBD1,CASSLEMTGRGNSPLHF,TGTGCCAGCAGCTTAGAAATGACAGGGAGAGGGAATTCACCCCTCCACTTT
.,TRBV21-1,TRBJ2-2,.,CASSKVGTRISNTGELFF,TGTGCCAGCAGCAAAGTCGGGACACGGATTTCGAACACCGGGGAGCTGTTTTTT
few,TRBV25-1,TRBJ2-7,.,CASSENLGASSEQYF,TGTGCCAGCAGCGAGAATTTAGGGGCATCTTCCGAGCAGTACTTC
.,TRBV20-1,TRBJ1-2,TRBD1,CSASPGQGVSGYTF,TGCAGTGCTAGTCCGGGACAGGGGGTTTCTGGCTACACCTTC
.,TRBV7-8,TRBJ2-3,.,CASSEPLNTQYF,TGTGCCAGCAGCGAGCCTCTAAATACGCAGTATTTT
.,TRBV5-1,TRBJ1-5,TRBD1,CASRIRQGIKETSNQPQHF,TGCGCCAGCAGAATCAGACAGGGAATCAAAGAAACAAGCAATCAGCCCCAGCATTTT
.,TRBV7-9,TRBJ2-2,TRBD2,CASSLGPAGGITGELFF,TGTGCCAGCAGCTTAGGACCAGCGGGGGGGATCACCGGGGAGCTGTTTTTT
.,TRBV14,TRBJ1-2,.,CASSQDKSYGYTF,TGTGCCAGCAGCCAAGATAAATCCTATGGCTACACCTTC
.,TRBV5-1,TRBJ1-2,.,CASSLDRANYGYTF,TGCGCCAGCAGCTTGGACCGAGCTAACTATGGCTACACCTTC
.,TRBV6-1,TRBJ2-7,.,CASSERSGVEGYEQYF,TGTGCCAGCAGTGAAAGGTCAGGGGTTGAAGGGTACGAGCAGTACTTC
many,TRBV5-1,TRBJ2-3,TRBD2,CASKSGGAQNTQYF,TGCGCCAGCAAAAGCGGGGGGGCCCAAAATACGCAGTATTTT
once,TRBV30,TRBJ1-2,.,CAWTLNSPTTGYTF,TGTGCCTGGACATTAAACAGCCCGACCACGGGCTACACCTTC
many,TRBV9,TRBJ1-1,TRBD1,CASSVGTGANTEAFF,TGTGCCAGCAGCGTGGGGACAGGGGCGAACACTGAAGCTTTCTTT
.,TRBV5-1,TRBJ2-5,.,CASSESGSETQYF,TGCGCCAGCAGCGAATCAGGGTCAGAGACCCAGTACTTC
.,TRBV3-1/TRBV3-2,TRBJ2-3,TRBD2,CASSQGTSGAGYTQYF,TGTGCCAGCAGCCAAGGGACTAGCGGGGCGGGCTATACGCAGTATTTT
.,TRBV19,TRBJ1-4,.,CASSSAFWEKLFF,TGTGCCAGTAGCAGCGCCTTTTGGGAAAAACTGTTTTTT
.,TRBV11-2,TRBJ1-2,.,CASSLRSGALVYGYTF,TGTGCCAGCAGCCTGAGGTCAGGGGCGCTTGTCTATGGCTACACCTTC
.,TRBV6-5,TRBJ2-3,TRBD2,CASGASGATDTQYF,TGTGCCTCGGGAGCAAGCGGGGCTACAGATACGCAGTATTTT
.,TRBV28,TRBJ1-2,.,CASSSPLGGGDGYTF,TGTGCCAGCAGTTCCCCGTTGGGGGGAGGCGATGGCTACACCTTC
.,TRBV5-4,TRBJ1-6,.,CASSLGSGSYNSPLHF,TGTGCCAGCAGCTTGGGGAGCGGGTCCTATAATTCACCCCTCCACTTT
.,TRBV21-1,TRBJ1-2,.,CASIRGASSGYTF,TGTGCCAGCATACGGGGGGCTTCGTCGGGCTACACCTTC